Listed below are T cell receptor beta chains from one sample, sequenced in a study of cytomegalovirus exposure and HLA in healthy donors. The table came from immunoSEQ multiplex PCR; TCRdb's copy has only in-frame clones and leaves some out. Of 150,000 or so clones in the sample, roughly 77% were seen once. Sequenced sample: PBMCs. The receptors shown here come from a man between 18 and 29 years old in good health and CMV-seropositive. Each CDR3 is given with its conserved first and last residue. The D gene is left open where the match is weak. The size field is filled for only some rows; it gives once, few, many or a size class.

V gene	D gene	J gene	clone size	CDR3 DNA	CDR3 protein
TRBV5-6	.	TRBJ1-6	.	TGTGCCAGCAGCTTGGATGGGGCAGGGGCTTGGAATTCACCCCTCCACTTT	CASSLDGAGAWNSPLHF
TRBV6-5	.	TRBJ1-2	.	TGTGCCAGCACCACACCCGGGGATGGCTACACCTTC	CASTTPGDGYTF
TRBV19	.	TRBJ1-4	.	TGTGCCAGTAGTATCGTAGTTCTGAATGAAAAACTGTTTTTT	CASSIVVLNEKLFF
TRBV6-1	.	TRBJ2-3	.	TGTGCCAGCAGTGACCCTCCCGGGAGCGGGTCAGATACGCAGTATTTT	CASSDPPGSGSDTQYF
TRBV30	.	TRBJ1-1	.	TGTGCCAGCGAGAGGAACACTGAAGCTTTCTTT	CASERNTEAFF
TRBV6-1	.	TRBJ2-3	.	TGTGCCAGCAGTGAAATTGGGCCCGGAGAGGGTTACAAAGATACGCAGTATTTT	CASSEIGPGEGYKDTQYF
TRBV4-1	TRBD1	TRBJ2-2	.	TGCGCCAGCAGCCCCATTCGACAGGGAACGAACACCGGGGAGCTGTTTTTT	CASSPIRQGTNTGELFF
TRBV29-1	TRBD2	TRBJ2-1	.	TGCAGCGTTGAAGGGACAGACCTAGCGGGAGCCGGGAATGAGCAGTTCTTC	CSVEGTDLAGAGNEQFF
TRBV5-6	TRBD1	TRBJ2-1	few	TGTGCCAGCAGCACTGGACAGGGGGCTGGAAATGAGCAGTTCTTC	CASSTGQGAGNEQFF
TRBV29-1	.	TRBJ2-3	.	TGCAGCGTTGAGGGCAATACGGATACGCAGTATTTT	CSVEGNTDTQYF
TRBV5-1	.	TRBJ2-3	.	TGCGCCAGCAGCTTCGGGGGCACAGATACGCAGTATTTT	CASSFGGTDTQYF
TRBV6-5	TRBD2	TRBJ2-3	.	TGTGCCAGCAGTGATAGCGGGGGGGTAGATACGCAGTATTTT	CASSDSGGVDTQYF
TRBV14	TRBD1	TRBJ2-5	.	TGTGCCAGCAGCCGTTCCCAGGGGGCGCGGGAGACCCAGTACTTC	CASSRSQGARETQYF
TRBV5-1	TRBD1	TRBJ1-1	once	TGCGCCAGCAGCCCGTCAGGGGGCATGAACACTGAAGCTTTCTTT	CASSPSGGMNTEAFF
TRBV7-9	TRBD1	TRBJ1-6	few	TGTGCCAGCAGCGAATCCACAGGGGGCAATTCACCCCTCCACTTT	CASSESTGGNSPLHF
TRBV29-1	TRBD1	TRBJ1-2	.	TGCAGCGGTGTACAGGGGGCCGGCTACACCTTC	CSGVQGAGYTF
TRBV25-1	TRBD2	TRBJ2-3	.	TGTGCCAGCAGTGACGGGGGGATGGCAGATACGCAGTATTTT	CASSDGGMADTQYF
TRBV20-1	.	TRBJ1-1	.	TGCAGTGCTAGACAGGGCACTGAAGCTTTCTTT	CSARQGTEAFF
TRBV27	TRBD2	TRBJ2-1	.	TGTGCCAGCACTACGGGAGGGGCTAACAATGAGCAGTTCTTC	CASTTGGANNEQFF
TRBV5-5	TRBD1	TRBJ1-5	few	TGTGCCAGCAAGACAGGGATTTCAGGCAATCAGCCCCAGCATTTT	CASKTGISGNQPQHF
TRBV7-9	.	TRBJ1-1	.	TGTGCCAGCAGCTTAGAGAGGAACACTGAAGCTTTCTTT	CASSLERNTEAFF
TRBV6-5	.	TRBJ2-3	few	TGTGCCAGCAGTCATCCCGGGTCCCCCACAGATACGCAGTATTTT	CASSHPGSPTDTQYF
TRBV6-1	.	TRBJ1-1	.	TGTGCCAGCTTTTTGGGTGGCGGGGGAAACACTGAAGCTTTCTTT	CASFLGGGGNTEAFF
TRBV28	TRBD1	TRBJ2-4	.	TGTGCCAGCAGTTTAGTGGGACAGACACAAAACATTCAGTACTTC	CASSLVGQTQNIQYF